The rows below give T cell receptor beta chains drawn from one sample of a study of blood T cell repertoires in COVID-19. Profiling relied on immunoSEQ multiplex PCR, and the TCRdb table lists in-frame clones only, not all of them. The table has around 36,000 clones, about 83% seen once. What was sequenced was peripheral blood. Receptors originate from a man over 45 with acute or convalescent COVID-19. CDR3s include the opening cysteine and the closing phenylalanine or tryptophan. Each record gives: V gene, clone size, J gene, D gene, CDR3 length, CDR3 DNA, CDR3 protein. A D gene is named only where the DNA matches it firmly. Size is stated for part of the rows, as once, few or many counts, or as a class when the clone is expanded.

TRBV9	.	TRBJ2-1	.	15	TGTGCCAGCAGCCCCGAGCCTTCTCTTAGTCATGAGCAGTTCTTC	CASSPEPSLSHEQFF
TRBV19	.	TRBJ1-2	TRBD1	14	TGTGCCAGTACCCCCGGGACAGGGAACTATGGCTACACCTTC	CASTPGTGNYGYTF
TRBV4-1	.	TRBJ2-7	TRBD1	15	TGCGCCAGCAGCCCCTGGGGACAGGGGGCAAACGAGCAGTACTTC	CASSPWGQGANEQYF
TRBV5-6	once	TRBJ1-5	TRBD1	16	TGTGCCAGCAGCTTGTGGACAGGGAGAGGGAATCAGCCCCAGCATTTT	CASSLWTGRGNQPQHF
TRBV7-9	.	TRBJ2-7	.	15	TGTGCCAGCAGCCCGTCAGGGGGGGCGGGAGGCGAGCAGTACTTC	CASSPSGGAGGEQYF
TRBV27	.	TRBJ2-5	TRBD2	16	TGTGCCAGCAGTTTATCGAGCGGGAGTCGGGGAGAGACCCAGTACTTC	CASSLSSGSRGETQYF
TRBV19	.	TRBJ1-2	TRBD1	16	TGTGCCAGTACGGTGGGACAGGCGTTACCTCTCTATGGCTACACCTTC	CASTVGQALPLYGYTF
TRBV9	.	TRBJ1-1	TRBD1	20	TGTGCCAGCAGCGCCCGAAACCAACTGGGACAGGGGGCCGGTAACACTGAAGCTTTCTTT	CASSARNQLGQGAGNTEAFF
TRBV28	.	TRBJ1-2	TRBD1	16	TGTGCCAGCAGTTTTCAGGGGGGAAGGTTTAACTATGGCTACACCTTC	CASSFQGGRFNYGYTF
TRBV27	.	TRBJ2-5	TRBD2	14	TGTGCCAGCAGTTTAGGTCCGGGAGGAGAGACCCAGTACTTC	CASSLGPGGETQYF
TRBV4-1	.	TRBJ2-7	TRBD1	16	TGCGCCAGCAGCCAAGGACCGCTCAGGGGGCACAACGAGCAGTACTTC	CASSQGPLRGHNEQYF
TRBV7-9	.	TRBJ1-1	.	14	TGTGCCAGCAGCATGGGACTAAAGAACACTGAAGCTTTCTTT	CASSMGLKNTEAFF
TRBV5-5	.	TRBJ2-7	TRBD1	17	TGTGCCAGCAGCTTGTGGGACAGACAGGGGATCCCCTACGAGCAGTACTTC	CASSLWDRQGIPYEQYF
TRBV28	.	TRBJ1-5	.	13	TGTGCCAGCGGACAGAGGGTCAATCAGCCCCAGCATTTT	CASGQRVNQPQHF
TRBV7-2	.	TRBJ1-1	.	13	TGTGCCAGCACCGGACAACTCGGGTATGAAGCTTTCTTT	CASTGQLGYEAFF
TRBV15	.	TRBJ1-2	.	13	TGTGCCACCAGCTCTCAGGGGTCGGACGGCTACACCTTC	CATSSQGSDGYTF
TRBV6-5	.	TRBJ2-7	.	12	TGTGCCAGCACAAGCTCAGGCTACGAGCAGTACTTC	CASTSSGYEQYF
TRBV12-3/TRBV12-4	.	TRBJ2-5	.	11	TGTGCCAGCAGTCCTCGAGAGACCCAGTACTTC	CASSPRETQYF
TRBV14	.	TRBJ1-5	.	15	TGTGCCAGCAGCCAATTGGGGACTGGGAATCAGCCCCAGCATTTT	CASSQLGTGNQPQHF
TRBV25-1	.	TRBJ1-1	.	13	TGTGCCAGCAGTGAAGTGGGGAGGACTGAAGCTTTCTTT	CASSEVGRTEAFF
TRBV10-3	.	TRBJ1-1	.	13	TGTGCCATCAGCTTACGTGGAGGGACTGAAGCTTTCTTT	CAISLRGGTEAFF
TRBV24-1	.	TRBJ2-1	TRBD1	13	TGTGCCACCAGTGATTCCGGGACAGATAAGCAGTTCTTC	CATSDSGTDKQFF
TRBV19	.	TRBJ2-7	TRBD1	13	TGTGCCAGTAGTTTCCAGGGGGCACACGAGCAGTACTTC	CASSFQGAHEQYF
TRBV5-1	.	TRBJ2-5	TRBD1	17	TGCGCCAGCAGAATGACGAGCCACAGGGGGCGGGTTGAGACCCAGTACTTC	CASRMTSHRGRVETQYF
TRBV5-1	.	TRBJ2-7	.	14	TGCGCCAGCAGCTTGGAGCAGGGCTACTACGAGCAGTACTTC	CASSLEQGYYEQYF
TRBV10-3	.	TRBJ2-7	TRBD2	15	TGTGCCATCAGTCCTAGCGGGAGCAATATCTACGAGCAGTACTTC	CAISPSGSNIYEQYF
TRBV6-4	once	TRBJ2-3	TRBD2	15	TGTGCCAGCAGTCGACTAGCGGGTAGCACAGATACGCAGTATTTT	CASSRLAGSTDTQYF
TRBV6-5	.	TRBJ2-3	TRBD1	15	TGTGCCAGCAGCCGGCTGGGGACAGGGGTGGATACGCAGTATTTT	CASSRLGTGVDTQYF
TRBV12-5	.	TRBJ2-7	.	15	TGTGCTAGTGGATCAGGGCAGGGCGGGATTTACGAGCAGTACTTC	CASGSGQGGIYEQYF
TRBV5-1	.	TRBJ2-1	.	15	TGCGCCAGCAGCTTGGCCCCAGGTGCCGTGAATGAGCAGTTCTTC	CASSLAPGAVNEQFF
TRBV29-1	.	TRBJ1-2	TRBD1	13	TGCAGCATAAAAGTGGGACAGGGGTATGGCTACACCTTC	CSIKVGQGYGYTF
TRBV7-2	.	TRBJ1-1	TRBD1	15	TGTGCCAGCAGGTACAGGGGGCGTGTGGACACTGAAGCTTTCTTT	CASRYRGRVDTEAFF
TRBV10-3	.	TRBJ2-3	TRBD2	17	TGTGCCATCAGTGAGTATTGGACTAGCGGGGCCACAGATACGCAGTATTTT	CAISEYWTSGATDTQYF
TRBV19	once	TRBJ1-1	.	14	TGTGCCAGTAGTATAGCTGGAGGGCGCACTGAAGCTTTCTTT	CASSIAGGRTEAFF
TRBV28	.	TRBJ2-2	.	13	TGTGCCAACTCTAAAACGAACACCGGGGAGCTGTTTTTT	CANSKTNTGELFF
TRBV9	.	TRBJ2-1	.	17	TGTGCCAGCAGCGTAGCTAAGAGGGCCGGTGTGGACAATGAGCAGTTCTTC	CASSVAKRAGVDNEQFF
TRBV14	.	TRBJ2-1	.	14	TGTGCCAGCAGCCAGGGAGGCGTATCCGATGAGCAGTTCTTC	CASSQGGVSDEQFF
TRBV27	.	TRBJ1-1	.	17	TGTGCCAGCGCCTCACTTCAGATGGGCTTGAAGAACACTGAAGCTTTCTTT	CASASLQMGLKNTEAFF
TRBV15	.	TRBJ1-6	.	17	TGTGCCACCAGCAGGTTGCAGGGAAGCTCCTATAATTCACCCCTCCACTTT	CATSRLQGSSYNSPLHF
TRBV28	.	TRBJ2-2	TRBD1	18	TGTGCCAGCAGCCTAAATACAGACAGGGGGTTGGGCACCGGGGAGCTGTTTTTT	CASSLNTDRGLGTGELFF
TRBV24-1	.	TRBJ1-2	.	13	TGTGCCACCAGTGAAGGGGTATCTGATGGCTACACCTTC	CATSEGVSDGYTF
TRBV7-9	.	TRBJ2-5	TRBD2	14	TGTGCCAGCAGCTTTTCGGGGGGAGGAGAGACCCAGTACTTC	CASSFSGGGETQYF
TRBV29-1	.	TRBJ2-3	.	12	TGCAGCGTTGTTGGGGCGCAAGGTACGCAGTATTTT	CSVVGAQGTQYF
TRBV5-4	few	TRBJ1-2	TRBD1	15	TGTGCCAGCAGCTTTGGGACAGGAGGGAACTATGGCTACACCTTC	CASSFGTGGNYGYTF
TRBV2	.	TRBJ1-2	.	13	TGTGCCAGGCAGGCAGGACAGAACTATGGCTACACCTTC	CARQAGQNYGYTF
TRBV14	.	TRBJ2-1	TRBD2	16	TGTGCCAGCAGCCAAGTTAGCGGGAGGGCCGTATATGAGCAGTTCTTC	CASSQVSGRAVYEQFF
TRBV28	.	TRBJ1-5	.	14	TGTGCCAGCAGTTTACTGAGGGTGGATCAGCCCCAGCATTTT	CASSLLRVDQPQHF
TRBV9	.	TRBJ1-6	.	15	TGTGCCAGCAGCCCGCGACTGGTGAATAATTCACCCCTCCACTTT	CASSPRLVNNSPLHF
TRBV28	.	TRBJ2-2	TRBD1	12	TGTGCCGGACAGGGTTACACCGGGGAGCTGTTTTTT	CAGQGYTGELFF
TRBV11-3	.	TRBJ1-5	TRBD1	17	TGTGCCAGCAGCCCACCCTGGGACAGGTTCCAGGCTCAGCCCCAGCATTTT	CASSPPWDRFQAQPQHF
TRBV19	.	TRBJ1-5	.	15	TGTGCCAGTAGTATTCACGACAGAAGCAATCAGCCCCAGCATTTT	CASSIHDRSNQPQHF
TRBV5-1	.	TRBJ2-7	.	15	TGCGCCAGCAGCTTGGGACGGGGGACTCCCTACGAGCAGTACTTC	CASSLGRGTPYEQYF
TRBV5-1	few	TRBJ2-2	TRBD2	17	TGCGCCAGCAGCTTGGACCCGGGACTAGCGGCTACCGGGGAGCTGTTTTTT	CASSLDPGLAATGELFF
TRBV5-1	.	TRBJ1-1	TRBD1	17	TGCGCCAGCAGCTTGGGACGGTCGACAGGGAGGTCGACTGAAGCTTTCTTT	CASSLGRSTGRSTEAFF
TRBV4-1	.	TRBJ1-2	.	13	TGCGCCAGCAGCCAAGAACTGGGCAATGGCTACACCTTC	CASSQELGNGYTF
TRBV6-5	few	TRBJ2-2	.	14	TGTGCCAGCAGTCAGAGCAACAGCCACGGGGAGCTGTTTTTT	CASSQSNSHGELFF
TRBV10-2	.	TRBJ2-3	.	11	TGCGCCAGCAGTGTAGTGGATACGCAGTATTTT	CASSVVDTQYF
TRBV18	.	TRBJ1-1	TRBD1	14	TGTGCCAGCTCATCAACCTCAGGGGGCACTGAAGCTTTCTTT	CASSSTSGGTEAFF
TRBV7-9	.	TRBJ1-1	.	12	TGTGCCAGCAGCGAGGTACGGGCTGAAGCTTTCTTT	CASSEVRAEAFF